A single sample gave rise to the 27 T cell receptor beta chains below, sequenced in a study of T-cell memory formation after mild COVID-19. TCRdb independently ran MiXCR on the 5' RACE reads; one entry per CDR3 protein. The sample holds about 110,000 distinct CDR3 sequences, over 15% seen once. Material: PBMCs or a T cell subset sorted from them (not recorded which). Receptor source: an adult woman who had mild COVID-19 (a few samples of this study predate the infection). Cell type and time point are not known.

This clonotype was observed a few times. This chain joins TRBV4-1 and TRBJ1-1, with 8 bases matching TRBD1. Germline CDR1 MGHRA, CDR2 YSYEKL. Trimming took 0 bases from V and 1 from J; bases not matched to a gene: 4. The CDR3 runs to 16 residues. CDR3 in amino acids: CASSQDEGQENTEAFF. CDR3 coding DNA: TGCGCCAGCAGCCAAGATGAGGGACAGGAGAACACTGAAGCTTTCTTT.

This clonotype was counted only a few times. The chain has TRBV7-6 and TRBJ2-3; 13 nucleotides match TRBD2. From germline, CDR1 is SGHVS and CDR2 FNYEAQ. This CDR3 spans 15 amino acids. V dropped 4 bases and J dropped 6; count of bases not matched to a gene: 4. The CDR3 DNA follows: TGTGCCAGCAGCTGGACTAGCGGGAGTTCGGATACGCAGTATTTT. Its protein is CASSWTSGSSDTQYF.

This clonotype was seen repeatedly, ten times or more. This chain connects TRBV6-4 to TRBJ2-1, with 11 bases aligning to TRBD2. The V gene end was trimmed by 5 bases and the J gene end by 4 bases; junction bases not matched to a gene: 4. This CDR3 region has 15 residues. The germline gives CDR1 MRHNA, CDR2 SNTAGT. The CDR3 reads CASSILAGDYNEQFF. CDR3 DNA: TGTGCCAGCAGTATACTAGCGGGAGATTACAATGAGCAGTTCTTC.

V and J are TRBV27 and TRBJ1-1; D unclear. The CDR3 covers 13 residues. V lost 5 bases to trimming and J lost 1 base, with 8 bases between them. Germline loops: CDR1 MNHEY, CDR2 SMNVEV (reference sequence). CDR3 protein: CASSRPGNTEAFF. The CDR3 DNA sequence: TGTGCCAGCAGTCGACCGGGGAACACTGAAGCTTTCTTT.

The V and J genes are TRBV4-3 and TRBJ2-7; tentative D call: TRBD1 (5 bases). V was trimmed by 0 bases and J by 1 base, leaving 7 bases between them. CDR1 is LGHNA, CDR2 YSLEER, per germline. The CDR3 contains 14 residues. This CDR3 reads CASSQDRQSYEQYF. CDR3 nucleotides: TGCGCCAGCAGCCAAGACCGACAGTCCTACGAGCAGTACTTC.

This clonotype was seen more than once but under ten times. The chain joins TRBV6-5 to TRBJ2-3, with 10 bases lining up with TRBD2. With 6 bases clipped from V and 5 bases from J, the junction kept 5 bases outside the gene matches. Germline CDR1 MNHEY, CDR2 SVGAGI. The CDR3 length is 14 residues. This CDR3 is CASRVLAGEDTQYF. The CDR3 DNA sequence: TGTGCCAGCAGGGTTCTAGCGGGGGAAGATACGCAGTATTTT.

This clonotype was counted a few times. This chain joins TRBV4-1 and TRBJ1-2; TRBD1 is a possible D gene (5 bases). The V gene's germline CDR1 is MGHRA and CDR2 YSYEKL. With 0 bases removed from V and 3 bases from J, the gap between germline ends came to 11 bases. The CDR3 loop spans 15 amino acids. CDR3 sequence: CASSQEGVPYYGYTF. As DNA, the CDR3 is TGCGCCAGCAGCCAAGAAGGGGTTCCCTACTATGGCTACACCTTC.

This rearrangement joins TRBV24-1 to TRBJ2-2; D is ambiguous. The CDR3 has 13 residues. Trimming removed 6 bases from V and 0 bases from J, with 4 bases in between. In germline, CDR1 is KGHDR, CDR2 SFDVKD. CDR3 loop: CATSQSNTGELFF. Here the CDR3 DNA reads TGTGCCACCAGTCAATCGAACACCGGGGAGCTGTTTTTT.

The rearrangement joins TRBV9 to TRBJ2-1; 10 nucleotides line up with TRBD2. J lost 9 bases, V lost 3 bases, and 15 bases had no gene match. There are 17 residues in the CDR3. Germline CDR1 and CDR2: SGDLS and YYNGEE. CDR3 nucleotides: TGTGCCAGCAGCGAGGGGACCAGCGGGAGGGCGGGCGGTGAGCAGTTCTTC. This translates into CASSEGTSGRAGGEQFF.

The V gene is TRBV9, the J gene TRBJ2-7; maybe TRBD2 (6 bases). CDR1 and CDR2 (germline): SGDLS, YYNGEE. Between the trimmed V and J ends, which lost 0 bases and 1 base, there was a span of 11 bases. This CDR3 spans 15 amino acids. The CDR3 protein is CASSVGGDTSYEQYF. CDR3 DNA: TGTGCCAGCAGCGTAGGCGGGGATACGTCCTACGAGCAGTACTTC.

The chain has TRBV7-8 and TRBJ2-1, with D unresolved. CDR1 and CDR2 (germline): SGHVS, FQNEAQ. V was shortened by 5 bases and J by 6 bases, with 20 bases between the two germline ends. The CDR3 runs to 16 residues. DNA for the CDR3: TGTGCCAGCAGCCTCTCTCAGGTAGCTCATGGCAATGAGCAGTTCTTC. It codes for CASSLSQVAHGNEQFF.

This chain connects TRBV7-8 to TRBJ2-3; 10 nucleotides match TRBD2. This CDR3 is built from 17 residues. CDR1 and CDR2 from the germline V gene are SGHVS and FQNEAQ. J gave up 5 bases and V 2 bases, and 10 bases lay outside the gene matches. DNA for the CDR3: TGTGCCAGCAGCTTATATCAGAGCGGGAGGGAAGGAGATACGCAGTATTTT. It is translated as CASSLYQSGREGDTQYF.

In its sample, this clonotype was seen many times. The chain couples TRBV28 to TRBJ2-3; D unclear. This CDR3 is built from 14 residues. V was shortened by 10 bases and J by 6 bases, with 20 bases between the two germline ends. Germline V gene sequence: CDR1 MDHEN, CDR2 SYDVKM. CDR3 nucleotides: TGTGCCATCCCGCCAGGAGAGGTTTCCGATACGCAGTATTTT. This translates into CAIPPGEVSDTQYF.

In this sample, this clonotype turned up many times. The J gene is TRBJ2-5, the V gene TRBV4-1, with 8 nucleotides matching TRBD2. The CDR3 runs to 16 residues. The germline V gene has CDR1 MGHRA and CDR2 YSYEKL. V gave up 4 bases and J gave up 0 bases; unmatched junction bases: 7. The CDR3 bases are TGCGCCAGCAGCCTCGGGACGGGGGGGCACCAAGAGACCCAGTACTTC. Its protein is CASSLGTGGHQETQYF.

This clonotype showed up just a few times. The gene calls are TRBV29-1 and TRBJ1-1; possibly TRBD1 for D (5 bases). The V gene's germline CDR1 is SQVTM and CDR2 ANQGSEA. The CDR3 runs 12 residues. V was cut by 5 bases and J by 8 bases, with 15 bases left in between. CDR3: CSVRDGSGEAFF. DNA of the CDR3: TGCAGCGTTAGGGACGGCTCAGGGGAAGCTTTCTTT.

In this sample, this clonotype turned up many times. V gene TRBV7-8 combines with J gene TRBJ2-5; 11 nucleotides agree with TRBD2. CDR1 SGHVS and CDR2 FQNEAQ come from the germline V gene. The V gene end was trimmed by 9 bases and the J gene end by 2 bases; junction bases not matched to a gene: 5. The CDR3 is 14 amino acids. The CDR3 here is CASAGLAEQETQYF. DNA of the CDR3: TGTGCCAGTGCGGGACTAGCGGAGCAAGAGACCCAGTACTTC.

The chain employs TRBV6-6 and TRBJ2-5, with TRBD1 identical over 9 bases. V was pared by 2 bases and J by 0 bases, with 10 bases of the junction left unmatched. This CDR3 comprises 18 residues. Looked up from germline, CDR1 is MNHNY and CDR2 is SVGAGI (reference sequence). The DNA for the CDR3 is TGTGCCAGCAGTTACGGGAGCTCCGGGACAGGGTACCAAGAGACCCAGTACTTC. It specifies CASSYGSSGTGYQETQYF.

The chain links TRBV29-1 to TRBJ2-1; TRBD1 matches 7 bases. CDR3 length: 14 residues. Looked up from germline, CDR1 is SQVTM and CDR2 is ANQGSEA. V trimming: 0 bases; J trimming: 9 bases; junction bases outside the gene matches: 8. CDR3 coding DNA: TGCAGCGTTGAAGATCTCGAGGGGGCCGGTGAGCAGTTCTTC. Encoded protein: CSVEDLEGAGEQFF.

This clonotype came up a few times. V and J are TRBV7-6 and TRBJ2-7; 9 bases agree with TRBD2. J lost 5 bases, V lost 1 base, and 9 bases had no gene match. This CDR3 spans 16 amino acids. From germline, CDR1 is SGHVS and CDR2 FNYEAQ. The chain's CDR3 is CASSLGTSGLSNEQYF. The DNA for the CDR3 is TGTGCCAGCAGCTTAGGTACTAGCGGGCTATCTAACGAGCAGTACTTC. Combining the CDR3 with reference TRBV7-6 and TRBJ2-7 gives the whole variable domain GAGVSQSPRYKVTKRGQDVALRCDPISGHVSLYWYRQALGQGPEFLTYFNYEAQQDKSGLPNDRFSAERPEGSISTLTIQRTEQRDSAMYRCASSLGTSGLSNEQYFGPGTRLTVT.

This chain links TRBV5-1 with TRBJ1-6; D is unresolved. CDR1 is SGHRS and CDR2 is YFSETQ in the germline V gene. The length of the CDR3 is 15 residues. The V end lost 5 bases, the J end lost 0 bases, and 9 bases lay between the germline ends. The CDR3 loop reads CASSSESSYNSPLHF. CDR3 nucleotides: TGCGCCAGCAGTTCGGAGAGCTCCTATAATTCACCCCTCCACTTT. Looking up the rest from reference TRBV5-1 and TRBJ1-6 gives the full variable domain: KAGVTQTPRYLIKTRGQQVTLSCSPISGHRSVSWYQQTPGQGLQFLFEYFSETQRNKGNFPGRFSGRQFSNSRSEMNVSTLELGDSALYLCASSSESSYNSPLHFGNGTRLTVT.

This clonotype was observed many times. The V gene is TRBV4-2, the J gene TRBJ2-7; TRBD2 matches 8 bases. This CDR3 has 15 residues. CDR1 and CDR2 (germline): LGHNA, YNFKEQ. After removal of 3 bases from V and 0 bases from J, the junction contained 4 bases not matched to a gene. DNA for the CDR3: TGTGCCAGCAGCCATGCGGGAGGCAGCTCCTACGAGCAGTACTTC. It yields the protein CASSHAGGSSYEQYF.

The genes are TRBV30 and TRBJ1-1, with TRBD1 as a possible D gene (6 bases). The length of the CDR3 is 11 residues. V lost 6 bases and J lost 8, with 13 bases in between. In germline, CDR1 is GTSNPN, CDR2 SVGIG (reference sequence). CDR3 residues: CACTGPREAFF. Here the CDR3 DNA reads TGTGCCTGCACAGGGCCCAGAGAAGCTTTCTTT.

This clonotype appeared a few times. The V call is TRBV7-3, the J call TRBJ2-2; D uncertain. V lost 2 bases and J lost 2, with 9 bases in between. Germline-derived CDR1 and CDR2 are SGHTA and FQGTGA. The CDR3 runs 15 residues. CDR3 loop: CASSLRLDNTGELFF. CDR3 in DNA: TGTGCCAGCAGCTTACGGCTAGATAACACCGGGGAGCTGTTTTTT.

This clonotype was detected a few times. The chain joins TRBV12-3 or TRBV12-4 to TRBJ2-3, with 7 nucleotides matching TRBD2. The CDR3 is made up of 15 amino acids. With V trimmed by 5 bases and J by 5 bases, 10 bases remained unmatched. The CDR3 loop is CASSLGLGRGDTQYF. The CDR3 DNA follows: TGTGCCAGCAGTCTCGGACTAGGAAGAGGAGATACGCAGTATTTT.

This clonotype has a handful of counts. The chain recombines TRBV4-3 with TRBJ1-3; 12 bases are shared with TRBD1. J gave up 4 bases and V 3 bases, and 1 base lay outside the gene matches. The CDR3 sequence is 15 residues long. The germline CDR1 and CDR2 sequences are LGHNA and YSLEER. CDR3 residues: CASSQGQGAGNTIYF. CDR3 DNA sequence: TGCGCCAGCAGCCAGGGACAGGGGGCGGGAAACACCATATATTTT.

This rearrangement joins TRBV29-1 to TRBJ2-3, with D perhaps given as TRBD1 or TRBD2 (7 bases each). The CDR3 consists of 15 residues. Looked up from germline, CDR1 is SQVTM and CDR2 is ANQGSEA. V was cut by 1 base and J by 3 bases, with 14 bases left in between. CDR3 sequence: CSVEAAGQLTDTQYF. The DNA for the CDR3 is TGCAGCGTTGAAGCAGCGGGACAGTTAACAGATACGCAGTATTTT.

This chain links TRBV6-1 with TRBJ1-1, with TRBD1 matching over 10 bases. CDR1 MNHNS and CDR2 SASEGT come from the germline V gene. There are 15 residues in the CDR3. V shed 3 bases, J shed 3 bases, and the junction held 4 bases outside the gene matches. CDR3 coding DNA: TGTGCCAGCAGTGACCCTGGACAGGGGGACACTGAAGCTTTCTTT. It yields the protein CASSDPGQGDTEAFF.